This paragraph covers one TCR beta chain sequence. This sample is part of a study of CD8+ T cells in alopecia areata. Treatment of the sample: oral pan-JAK inhibitor, 5-10 mg twice daily. RNA, once extracted, was reverse transcribed into cDNA for use as the sequencing template. Profiled with immunoSEQ multiplex PCR; TCRdb holds only in-frame clones, not every one. This table holds 200,000 to 250,000 clones, under 70% found once. Germline V gives CDR1 LGHNA, CDR2 YNFKEQ. The V end lost 0 bases, the J end lost 0 bases, and 9 bases lay between the germline ends. CDR3 length: 17 amino acids. The source is a human donor with alopecia areata. The material was CD4+ T cells sorted from blood, obtained at week 4, from a patient treated with tofacitinib. The rearrangement uses TRBV4-2 and TRBJ1-6; no reliable D call. CDR3 in DNA: TGTGCCAGCAGCCAAGATTACCGAAGCTCCTATAATTCACCCCTCCACTTT. Translation: CASSQDYRSSYNSPLHF.